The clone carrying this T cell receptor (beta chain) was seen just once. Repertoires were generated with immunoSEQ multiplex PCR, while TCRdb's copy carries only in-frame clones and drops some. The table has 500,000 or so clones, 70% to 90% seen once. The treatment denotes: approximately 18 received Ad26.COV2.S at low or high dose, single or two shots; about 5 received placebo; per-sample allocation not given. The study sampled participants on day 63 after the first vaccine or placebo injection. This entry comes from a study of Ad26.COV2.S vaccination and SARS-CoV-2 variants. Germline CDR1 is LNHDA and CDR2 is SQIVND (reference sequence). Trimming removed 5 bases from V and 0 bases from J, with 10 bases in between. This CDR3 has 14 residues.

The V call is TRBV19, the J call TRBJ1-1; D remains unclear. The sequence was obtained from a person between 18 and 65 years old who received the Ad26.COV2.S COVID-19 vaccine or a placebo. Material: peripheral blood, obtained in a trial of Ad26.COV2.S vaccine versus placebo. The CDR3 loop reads CASSVQIMNTEAFF. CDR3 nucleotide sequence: TGTGCCAGTAGTGTACAGATCATGAACACTGAAGCTTTCTTT.